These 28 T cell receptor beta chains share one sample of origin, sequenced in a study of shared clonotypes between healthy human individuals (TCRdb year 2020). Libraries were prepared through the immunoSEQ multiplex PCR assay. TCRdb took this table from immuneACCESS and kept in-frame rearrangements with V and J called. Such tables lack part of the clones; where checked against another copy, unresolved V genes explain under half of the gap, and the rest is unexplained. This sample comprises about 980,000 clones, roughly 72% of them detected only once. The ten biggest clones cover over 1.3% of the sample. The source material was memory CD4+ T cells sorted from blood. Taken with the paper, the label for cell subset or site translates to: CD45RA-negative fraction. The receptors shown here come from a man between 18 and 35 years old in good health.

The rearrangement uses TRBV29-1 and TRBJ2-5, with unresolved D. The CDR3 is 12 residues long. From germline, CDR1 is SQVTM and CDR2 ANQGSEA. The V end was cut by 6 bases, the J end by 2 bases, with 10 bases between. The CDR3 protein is CSVGSPQETQYF. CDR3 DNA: TGCAGCGTCGGGTCGCCTCAAGAGACCCAGTACTTC.

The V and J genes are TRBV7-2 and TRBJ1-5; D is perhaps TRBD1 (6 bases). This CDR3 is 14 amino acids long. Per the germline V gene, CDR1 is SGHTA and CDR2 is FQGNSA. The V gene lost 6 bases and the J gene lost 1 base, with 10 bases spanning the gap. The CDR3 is CASSRGSSNQPQHF. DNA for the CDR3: TGTGCCAGCAGTAGGGGGTCAAGCAATCAGCCCCAGCATTTT.

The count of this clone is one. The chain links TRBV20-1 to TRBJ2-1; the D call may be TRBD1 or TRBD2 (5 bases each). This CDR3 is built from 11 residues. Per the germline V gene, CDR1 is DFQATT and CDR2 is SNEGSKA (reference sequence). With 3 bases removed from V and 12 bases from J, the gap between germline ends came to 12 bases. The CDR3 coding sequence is TGCAGTGCTAGTAGTGGTGGGGGGCAGTTCTTC. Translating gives CSASSGGGQFF.

CDR3 bases: TGTGCCAGCAGTTACACCCGGACAGTTGACGAAGCTTTCTTT. Its protein product is CASSYTRTVDEAFF. This chain links TRBV6-5 with TRBJ1-1; D may be TRBD1 (6 bases). Trimming shortened V by 2 bases and J by 8 bases, and 15 bases separated the two germline ends. From germline, CDR1 is MNHEY and CDR2 SVGAGI. The CDR3 length is 14 residues.

CDR3 amino acids: CASGTGSSYEQYF. The CDR3 DNA follows: TGTGCCAGCGGGACCGGGAGCTCCTACGAGCAGTACTTC. V is TRBV5-6 and J is TRBJ2-7, with D maybe TRBD2 (6 bases). Looked up from germline, CDR1 is SGHDT and CDR2 is YYEEEE. This CDR3 spans 13 amino acids. V lost 7 bases, J lost 0 bases, and 11 bases lay in between.

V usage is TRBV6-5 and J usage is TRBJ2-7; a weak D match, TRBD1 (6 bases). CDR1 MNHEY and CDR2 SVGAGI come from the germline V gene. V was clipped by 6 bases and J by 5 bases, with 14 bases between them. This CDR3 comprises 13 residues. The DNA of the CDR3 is TGTGCCAGCAGGCCCGACAGGAGCCACGAGCAGTACTTC. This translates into CASRPDRSHEQYF.

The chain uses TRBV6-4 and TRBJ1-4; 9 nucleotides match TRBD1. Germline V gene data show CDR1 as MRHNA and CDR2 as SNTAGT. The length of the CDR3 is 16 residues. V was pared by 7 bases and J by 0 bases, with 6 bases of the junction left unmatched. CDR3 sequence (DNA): TGTGCCAGCAAATACAGGGGGCTAGCAACTAATGAAAAACTGTTTTTT. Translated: CASKYRGLATNEKLFF.

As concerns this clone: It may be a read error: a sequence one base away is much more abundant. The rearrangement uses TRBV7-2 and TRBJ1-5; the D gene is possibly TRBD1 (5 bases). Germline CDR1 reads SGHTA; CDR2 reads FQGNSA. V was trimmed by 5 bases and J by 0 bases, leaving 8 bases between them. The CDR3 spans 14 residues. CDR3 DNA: TGTGCCAGCAGCGGCGACAGTAGCAATCAGCCCCAGCATTTT. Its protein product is CASSGDSSNQPQHF.

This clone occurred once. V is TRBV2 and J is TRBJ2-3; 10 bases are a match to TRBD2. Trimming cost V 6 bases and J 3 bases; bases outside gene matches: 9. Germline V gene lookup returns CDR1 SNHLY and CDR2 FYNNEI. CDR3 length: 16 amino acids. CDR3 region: CASRTALAGGTDTQYF. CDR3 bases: TGTGCCAGCAGGACGGCCTTAGCGGGGGGTACAGATACGCAGTATTTT.

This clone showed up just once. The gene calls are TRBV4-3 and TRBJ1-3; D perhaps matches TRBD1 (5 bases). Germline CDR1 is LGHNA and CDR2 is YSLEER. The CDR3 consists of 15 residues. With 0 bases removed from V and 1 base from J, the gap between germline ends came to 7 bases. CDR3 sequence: CASSQDQGSGNTIYF. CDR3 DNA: TGCGCCAGCAGCCAAGATCAGGGATCTGGAAACACCATATATTTT.

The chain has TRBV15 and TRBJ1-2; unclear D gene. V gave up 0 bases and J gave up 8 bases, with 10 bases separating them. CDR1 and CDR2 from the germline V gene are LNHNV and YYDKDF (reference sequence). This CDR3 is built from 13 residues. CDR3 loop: CATSREGVGGYTF. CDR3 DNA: TGTGCCACCAGCAGAGAGGGCGTCGGGGGCTACACCTTC.

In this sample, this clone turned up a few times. This CDR3 is CAISESGQGSETQYF. The CDR3 DNA sequence: TGTGCCATCAGTGAGTCCGGACAGGGGTCAGAGACCCAGTACTTC. The chain employs TRBV10-3 and TRBJ2-5, with 9 bases lining up with TRBD1. V was pared by 0 bases and J by 4 bases, with 3 bases of the junction left unmatched. The length of the CDR3 is 15 residues. The V gene's germline CDR1 is ENHRY and CDR2 SYGVKD.

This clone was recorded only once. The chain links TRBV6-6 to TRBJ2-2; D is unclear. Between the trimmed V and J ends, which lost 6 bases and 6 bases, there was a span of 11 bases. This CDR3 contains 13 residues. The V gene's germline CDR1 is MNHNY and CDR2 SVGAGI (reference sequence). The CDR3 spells CASSKGWAGELFF. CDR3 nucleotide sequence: TGTGCCAGCAGCAAGGGCTGGGCCGGGGAGCTGTTTTTT.

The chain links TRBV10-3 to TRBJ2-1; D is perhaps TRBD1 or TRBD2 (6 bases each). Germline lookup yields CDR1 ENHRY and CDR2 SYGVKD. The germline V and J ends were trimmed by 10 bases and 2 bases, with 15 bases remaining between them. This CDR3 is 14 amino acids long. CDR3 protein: CATGAGGPYNEQFF. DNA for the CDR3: TGTGCCACGGGGGCCGGGGGACCCTACAATGAGCAGTTCTTC.

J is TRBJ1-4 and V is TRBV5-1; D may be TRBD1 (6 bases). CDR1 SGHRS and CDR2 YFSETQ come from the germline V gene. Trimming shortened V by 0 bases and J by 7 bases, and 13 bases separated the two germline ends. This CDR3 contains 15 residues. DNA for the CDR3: TGCGCCAGCAGCTTGGAGGGGGGCTCATTTGAAAAACTGTTTTTT. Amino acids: CASSLEGGSFEKLFF.

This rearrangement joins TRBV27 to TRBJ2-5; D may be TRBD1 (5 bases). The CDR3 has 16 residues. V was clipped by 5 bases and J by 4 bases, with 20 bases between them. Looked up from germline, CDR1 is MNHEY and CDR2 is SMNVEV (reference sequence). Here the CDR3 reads CASSPDPRDSRETQYF. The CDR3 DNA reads TGTGCCAGCAGTCCAGACCCCCGAGACAGTCGAGAGACCCAGTACTTC.

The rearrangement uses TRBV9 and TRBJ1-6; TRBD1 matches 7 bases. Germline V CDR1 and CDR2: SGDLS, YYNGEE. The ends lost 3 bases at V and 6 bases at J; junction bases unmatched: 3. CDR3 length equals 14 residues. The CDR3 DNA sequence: TGTGCCAGCAGCGCGGGACAGATTAATTCACCCCTCCACTTT. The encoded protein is CASSAGQINSPLHF.

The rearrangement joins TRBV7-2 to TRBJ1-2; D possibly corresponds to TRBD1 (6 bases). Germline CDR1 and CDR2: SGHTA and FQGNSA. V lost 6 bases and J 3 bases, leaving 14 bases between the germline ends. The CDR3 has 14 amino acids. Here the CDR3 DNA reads TGTGCCAGCAGATCTGCAGGGGTAGACTATGGCTACACCTTC. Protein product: CASRSAGVDYGYTF.

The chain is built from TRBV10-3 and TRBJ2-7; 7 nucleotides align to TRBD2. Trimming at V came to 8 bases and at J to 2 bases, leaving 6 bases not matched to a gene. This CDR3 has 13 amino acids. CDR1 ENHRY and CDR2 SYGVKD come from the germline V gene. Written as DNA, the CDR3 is TGTGCCATCTCGGGGGGAGTACCCTACGAGCAGTACTTC. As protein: CAISGGVPYEQYF.

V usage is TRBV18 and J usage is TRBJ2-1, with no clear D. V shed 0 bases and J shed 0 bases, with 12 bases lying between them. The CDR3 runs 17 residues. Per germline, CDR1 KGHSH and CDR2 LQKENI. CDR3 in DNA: TGTGCCAGCTCACCACCGGCCCGGACCTTCTCCTACAATGAGCAGTTCTTC. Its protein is CASSPPARTFSYNEQFF.

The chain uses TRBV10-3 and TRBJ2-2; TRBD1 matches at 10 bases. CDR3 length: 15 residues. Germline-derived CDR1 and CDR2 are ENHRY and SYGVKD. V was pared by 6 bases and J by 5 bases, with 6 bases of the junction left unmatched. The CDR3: CAISPTGGRTGELFF. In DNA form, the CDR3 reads TGTGCCATCAGCCCGACAGGGGGCCGGACCGGGGAGCTGTTTTTT.

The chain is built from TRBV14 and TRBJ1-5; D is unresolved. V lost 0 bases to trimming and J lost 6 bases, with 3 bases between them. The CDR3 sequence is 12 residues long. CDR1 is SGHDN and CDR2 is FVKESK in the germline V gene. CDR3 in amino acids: CASSQDPQPQHF. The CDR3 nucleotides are TGTGCCAGCAGCCAAGATCCTCAGCCCCAGCATTTT.

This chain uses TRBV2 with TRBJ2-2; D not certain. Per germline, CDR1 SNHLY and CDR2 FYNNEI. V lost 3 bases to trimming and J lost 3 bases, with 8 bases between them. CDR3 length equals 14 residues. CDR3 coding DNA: TGTGCCAGCAGTGATCAGACCTACACCGGGGAGCTGTTTTTT. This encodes CASSDQTYTGELFF. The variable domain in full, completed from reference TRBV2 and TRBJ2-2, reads EPEVTQTPSHQVTQMGQEVILRCVPISNHLYFYWYRQILGQKVEFLVSFYNNEISEKSEIFDDQFSVERPDGSNFTLKIRSTKLEDSAMYFCASSDQTYTGELFFGEGSRLTVL.

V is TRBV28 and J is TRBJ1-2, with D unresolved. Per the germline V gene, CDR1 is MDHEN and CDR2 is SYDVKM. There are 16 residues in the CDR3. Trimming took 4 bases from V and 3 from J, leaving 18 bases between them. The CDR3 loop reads CASSSLLRKFDYGYTF. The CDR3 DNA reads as TGTGCCAGCAGTTCCTTACTTAGAAAATTTGACTATGGCTACACCTTC.

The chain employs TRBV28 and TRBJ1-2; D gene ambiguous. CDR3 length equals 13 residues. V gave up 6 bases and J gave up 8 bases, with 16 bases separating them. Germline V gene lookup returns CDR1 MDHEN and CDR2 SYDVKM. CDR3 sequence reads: CASRGSDDRGYTF. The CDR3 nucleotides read TGTGCCAGCAGGGGGTCGGACGATAGGGGCTACACCTTC.

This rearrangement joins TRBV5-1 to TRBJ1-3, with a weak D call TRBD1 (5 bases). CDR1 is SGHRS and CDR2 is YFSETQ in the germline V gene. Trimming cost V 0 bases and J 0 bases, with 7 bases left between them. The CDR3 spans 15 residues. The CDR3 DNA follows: TGCGCCAGCAGCTTGGTTGACAGCTCTGGAAACACCATATATTTT. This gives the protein CASSLVDSSGNTIYF.

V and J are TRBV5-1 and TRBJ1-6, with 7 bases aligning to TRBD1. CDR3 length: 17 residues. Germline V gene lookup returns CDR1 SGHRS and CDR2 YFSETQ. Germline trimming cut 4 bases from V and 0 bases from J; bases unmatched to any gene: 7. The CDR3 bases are TGCGCCAGCAGCGATGGACAGGCAAGCTCCTATAATTCACCCCTCCACTTT. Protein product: CASSDGQASSYNSPLHF.

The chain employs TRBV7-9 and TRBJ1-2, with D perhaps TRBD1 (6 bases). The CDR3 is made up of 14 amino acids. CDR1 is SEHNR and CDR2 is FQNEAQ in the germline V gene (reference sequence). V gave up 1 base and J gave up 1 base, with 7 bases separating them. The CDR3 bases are TGTGCCAGCAGCTTAGAAGGGGGTAACTATGGCTACACCTTC. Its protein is CASSLEGGNYGYTF.